The clone carrying this TCR beta chain was picked up one time. Its antigen is not known. Per the authors' pipeline: A papillary thyroid cancer distant-metastasis classifier was built from CDR3 differences across clinicopathological groups. TCRdb re-analyzed the PCR reads using MiXCR. These V and J calls originate from TCRdb's pipeline instead of the authors' own analysis. The sample lists around 53,000 clones, over 15% seen once, with approximately 3.1% in the top ten. The data derive from a study of metastatic and nonmetastatic thyroid tumors. Study overall: Repertoires from malignant and benign thyroid patients were compared across blood and tumor or nodule tissue.

Germline CDR1 SGHTA, CDR2 FQGNSA. Between the trimmed V and J ends, which lost 0 bases and 4 bases, there was a span of 14 bases. This CDR3 spans 16 amino acids. Each patient came to thyroid surgery without any prior treatment (of any kind). Study-level results: Across blood and tumor, TCR beta diversity in malignant thyroid tumors was reportedly significantly higher than in benign nodules.

This clonotype was sampled from a female donor with papillary thyroid cancer or a benign thyroid nodule (not recorded which). Some clones in this sample may be carry-over from other donors' samples. V is TRBV7-2 and J is TRBJ2-3; no clear D gene. The material sequenced was blood. CDR3 residues: CASSLACGTDADTQYF. As DNA, the CDR3 is TGTGCCAGCAGCTTAGCATGTGGTACAGACGCAGATACGCAGTATTTT. The variable domain in full, completed from reference TRBV7-2 and TRBJ2-3, reads GAGVSQSPSNKVTEKGKDVELRCDPISGHTALYWYRQSLGQGLEFLIYFQGNSAPDKSGLPSDRFSAERTGGSVSTLTIQRTQQEDSAVYLCASSLACGTDADTQYFGPGTRLTVL.